The 20 T cell receptor beta chains given below trace back to one sample, sequenced in a study of T cell clonality in common variable immunodeficiency. Sequencing used immunoSEQ multiplex PCR; TCRdb keeps in-frame clones, though not all of them. The specimen has approximately 58,000 clones, none found just once. The sequenced sample consisted of peripheral blood mononuclear cells. These receptors all stem from a person aged 18-70 years in good health.

This clone ranks as medium-sized. The read stops 3 residues short of the end of the CDR3; the missing end is completed from the germline J gene. V is TRBV5-1 and J is TRBJ2-3; 7 bases are a match to TRBD2. V was clipped by 6 bases and J by 0 bases; unmatched bases: 10. CDR1 is SGHRS, CDR2 YFSETQ, per germline. This CDR3 is built from 16 residues. CDR3 bases read: TGCGCCAGCACCCCAATATGGGGGGGTAGCACAGATACG. This gives the protein CASTPIWGGSTDT. The complete CDR3 protein is CASTPIWGGSTDTQYF.

This clone was seen many times. The read is 3 residues too short to cover the CDR3 end, so that end is filled in from the germline J gene. This chain uses TRBV7-8 with TRBJ2-7; D is unresolved. CDR3 length: 13 amino acids. V was clipped by 1 base and J by 5 bases, with 9 bases between them. Per the germline V gene, CDR1 is SGHVS and CDR2 is FQNEAQ. Incomplete CDR3 DNA: TGTGCCAGCAGCTTAGTAGGGTCGAACGAG. This gives the protein CASSLVGSNE. The entire CDR3 protein reads CASSLVGSNEQYF.

The sample holds many counts of this clone. The missing CDR3 end, 3 residues past where the read stops, is filled in from the germline J gene. The chain recombines TRBV7-3 with TRBJ1-1, with D unresolved. The CDR3 extends over 14 amino acids. Germline CDR1 reads SGHTA; CDR2 reads FQGTGA. V was trimmed by 1 base and J by 0 bases, leaving 6 bases between them. CDR3 residues: CASSLSGMNTEAFF. CDR3 DNA (partial): TGTGCCAGCAGCTTAAGTGGCATGAACACTGAA.

This clone has ten or more counts. The read falls 3 residues short of the CDR3 end, and the missing part is taken from the germline J gene. This chain connects TRBV19 to TRBJ2-2; 12 bases are shared with TRBD2. This CDR3 comprises 15 residues. CDR1 and CDR2 (germline): LNHDA, SQIVND (reference sequence). Trimming cost V 4 bases and J 7 bases; bases outside gene matches: 4. CDR3 sequence reads: CASSTGLAGHGELFF. CDR3 DNA (partial): TGTGCCAGTAGTACAGGACTAGCGGGACACGGGGAG.

This clone was seen repeatedly, ten times or more. The read ends 3 residues early relative to the CDR3; the germline J gene fills the gap. The chain is built from TRBV7-2 and TRBJ2-7; tentative D call: TRBD2 (6 bases). CDR1 and CDR2 (germline): SGHTA, FQGNSA. CDR3 length: 15 residues. The ends were cut back, 3 bases at V and 2 bases at J, with 14 bases in the middle. The CDR3 bases that were read are TGTGCCAGCAGCTTCTCACGGGGGTCTCCCTACGAG. Translated: CASSFSRGSPYE. The full CDR3 is CASSFSRGSPYEQYF.

In this sample, this clone turned up many times. The DNA ends 3 residues before the CDR3 does, and the rest of the CDR3 is filled in from the germline J gene. The chain recombines TRBV7-3 with TRBJ2-2; TRBD1 agrees at 9 bases. V was clipped by 4 bases and J by 4 bases; unmatched bases: 4. The germline gives CDR1 SGHTA, CDR2 FQGTGA. The CDR3 loop spans 15 amino acids. CDR3 DNA (partial): TGTGCCAGCAGCTCACACAGGGGGCCCACCGGGGAG. It specifies CASSSHRGPTGE. The full CDR3 protein reads CASSSHRGPTGELFF.

This clone has a count of ten or more. The read is 3 residues too short to cover the CDR3 end, so that end is filled in from the germline J gene. The chain carries TRBV20-1 and TRBJ2-7; 16 positions agree with TRBD2. This CDR3 is 17 amino acids long. Germline V gene sequence: CDR1 DFQATT, CDR2 SNEGSKA (reference sequence). The trim removed 6 bases at V and 5 bases at J, leaving 13 bases unmatched. The CDR3 spells CSADRTGLAGGGHEQYF. CDR3 bases read: TGCAGTGCCGACAGGACGGGACTAGCGGGAGGGGGCCACGAG.

This clone has ten or more counts. CDR3 bases read: TGTGCCAGCTCACCACCGACTGGACAGGGGACAACTGAA. Protein product: CASSPPTGQGTTE. The complete CDR3 reads CASSPPTGQGTTEAFF. V and J are TRBV18 and TRBJ1-1; 9 nucleotides match TRBD1. The observed sequence ends 3 residues before the CDR3 terminus, with the missing tail filled in from the germline J gene. Germline V gene data show CDR1 as KGHSH and CDR2 as LQKENI. This CDR3 has 16 residues. V was clipped by 0 bases and J by 5 bases; unmatched bases: 7.

This clone was seen many times. Coverage ceases 3 residues before the CDR3 finishes, and the germline J gene fills in the end. The rearrangement uses TRBV5-4 and TRBJ2-2; D is unresolved. Germline V gives CDR1 SGHNT, CDR2 YYREEE (reference sequence). Trimming left V 5 bases short and J 2 bases short, with 13 bases between. The CDR3 covers 15 residues. Partial CDR3 DNA: TGTGCCAGCAGTATAAAAGGCAGAAACACCGGGGAG. Residues: CASSIKGRNTGE. The CDR3 reads in full as CASSIKGRNTGELFF.

Points on this clone: The DNA ends 3 residues before the CDR3 does, and the rest of the CDR3 is filled in from the germline J gene. The chain links TRBV2 to TRBJ2-3, with 12 bases matching TRBD2. The CDR3 has 18 amino acids. Germline-derived CDR1 and CDR2 are SNHLY and FYNNEI. J lost 1 base, V lost 4 bases, and 9 bases had no gene match. The DNA read from the CDR3 is TGTGCCAGCAGTGGGCTAGCGGGAGGGCCCGGGGGCACAGATACG. It is translated as CASSGLAGGPGGTDT. The CDR3 reads in full as CASSGLAGGPGGTDTQYF.

This clone was observed at least ten times. The CDR3 is CSARDSTSGSSYNEQFF. The sequenced CDR3 bases are TGCAGTGCTAGAGACTCCACTAGCGGGAGTAGCTACAATGAG. The gene calls are TRBV20-1 and TRBJ2-1, with 11 bases lining up with TRBD2. The read terminates 3 residues before the CDR3 end, so the remaining end is supplied by the germline J gene. In germline, CDR1 is DFQATT, CDR2 SNEGSKA (reference sequence). The CDR3 contains 17 residues. V dropped 0 bases and J dropped 3; count of bases not matched to a gene: 7.

As for this clone: With the read ending 3 residues before the CDR3 end, the germline J gene is used to fill in that end. The J gene is TRBJ2-2, the V gene TRBV7-6, with D perhaps matching TRBD1 (7 bases). From germline, CDR1 is SGHVS and CDR2 FNYEAQ. Trimming took off 0 bases at V and 5 bases at J, with 10 bases between the two ends. This CDR3 has 15 amino acids. CDR3 loop: CASSLAAGGTGELFF. The part of the CDR3 DNA that was read is TGTGCCAGCAGCTTAGCGGCAGGGGGGACCGGGGAG.

Many counts were recorded for this clone. The read comes to an end 3 residues before the CDR3 does, leaving the germline J gene to fill in the end. The chain carries TRBV19 and TRBJ1-5, with TRBD1 matching over 7 bases. CDR3 length: 13 residues. J was trimmed by 5 bases and V by 5 bases; bases with no gene match: 3. CDR1 is LNHDA and CDR2 is SQIVND in the germline V gene (reference sequence). The covered CDR3 bases are TGTGCCAGTAGTGCCGACAGGGATCAGCCC. Encoded protein: CASSADRDQP. The entire CDR3 reads CASSADRDQPQHF.

This clone was counted at least ten times. The sequenced fragment ends 3 residues before the CDR3 boundary, so the rest is inferred from the germline J gene. The genes are TRBV5-1 and TRBJ1-5; D perhaps matches TRBD1 (5 bases). V was cut by 1 base and J by 4 bases, with 6 bases left in between. Germline CDR1 and CDR2: SGHRS and YFSETQ. This CDR3 has 13 amino acids. The CDR3 sequence: CASSLSGNQPQHF. The sequenced part of the CDR3 DNA is TGCGCCAGCAGCTTGTCAGGGAATCAGCCC.

This clone was observed at least ten times. The CDR3 goes on 3 residues after the read ends, and that part is filled in from the germline J gene. The chain uses TRBV19 and TRBJ1-2, with 10 bases aligning to TRBD1. J gave up 4 bases and V 6 bases, and 5 bases lay outside the gene matches. Germline V gene sequence: CDR1 LNHDA, CDR2 SQIVND (reference sequence). CDR3 length: 14 residues. The sequenced CDR3 bases are TGTGCCAGTAGGGCCCGACAGGGGGCCTATGGC. Protein product: CASRARQGAYG. The whole CDR3 region reads CASRARQGAYGYTF.

This clone was seen repeatedly, ten times or more. The read gets to within 3 residues of the CDR3 end, and the germline J gene fills in the rest. The rearrangement joins TRBV20-1 to TRBJ2-1, with 7 bases aligning to TRBD2. The CDR3 spans 16 residues. V lost 0 bases, J lost 3 bases, and 8 bases stayed unmatched. The germline V gene has CDR1 DFQATT and CDR2 SNEGSKA (reference sequence). CDR3 sequence: CSARDPLASIYNEQFF. The sequenced CDR3 bases are TGCAGTGCTAGAGATCCACTAGCGTCGATCTACAATGAG.

This clone was recorded many times. Coverage ceases 3 residues before the CDR3 finishes, and the germline J gene fills in the end. V usage is TRBV5-5 and J usage is TRBJ2-1, with D possibly matching TRBD2 (5 bases). The V and J ends lost 1 base and 8 bases respectively, with 10 bases between them. The CDR3 spans 13 residues. Germline V gene sequence: CDR1 SGHKS, CDR2 YYEKEE (reference sequence). CDR3 residues: CASSLRLAHEQFF. The sequenced CDR3 bases are TGTGCCAGCAGCTTGAGGCTAGCCCATGAG.

This clone was counted at least ten times. The read terminates 3 residues before the CDR3 end, so the remaining end is supplied by the germline J gene. This chain links TRBV11-2 with TRBJ2-3, with TRBD1 as a possible D gene (6 bases). There are 14 residues in the CDR3. From germline, CDR1 is SGHAT and CDR2 FQNNGV. V lost 3 bases, J lost 4 bases, and 11 bases lay in between. Partial CDR3 DNA: TGTGCCAGCAGCTTGAACAGGGTTTCAGATACG. Translation gives CASSLNRVSDT. The full CDR3 protein is CASSLNRVSDTQYF. Full variable domain (remainder filled in from reference TRBV11-2 and TRBJ2-3): EAGVAQSPRYKIIEKRQSVAFWCNPISGHATLYWYQQILGQGPKLLIQFQNNGVVDDSQLPKDRFSAERLKGVDSTLKIQPAKLEDSAVYLCASSLNRVSDTQYFGPGTRLTVL.

This clone was seen many times. CDR3 DNA (partial): TGTGCCAGCAGTTTGCCCTACAGGCCGGATGGC. It translates to CASSLPYRPDG. The entire CDR3 reads CASSLPYRPDGYTF. The chain couples TRBV28 to TRBJ1-2; D possibly corresponds to TRBD1 (5 bases). The observed sequence ends 3 residues before the CDR3 terminus, with the missing tail filled in from the germline J gene. The germline V and J ends were trimmed by 3 bases and 6 bases, with 14 bases remaining between them. This CDR3 is 14 amino acids long. Germline loops: CDR1 MDHEN, CDR2 SYDVKM.

This clone was seen at least ten times. The read halts 3 residues ahead of the CDR3 end, with the missing end drawn from the germline J gene. The V and J genes are TRBV29-1 and TRBJ2-1, with 7 bases matching TRBD1. CDR1 and CDR2 from the germline V gene are SQVTM and ANQGSEA. The junction had 8 bases not matched to a gene; V was cut back by 6 bases and J by 3 bases. The CDR3 has 14 residues. The DNA read from the CDR3 is TGCAGCGTGCACAGGGGAACAAGCTACAATGAG. This translates into CSVHRGTSYNE. The CDR3 reads in full as CSVHRGTSYNEQFF.